Below, 17 T cell receptor beta chains from the same sample are listed, as sequenced in a study of Graves' ophthalmopathy and Graves' hyperthyroidism (dated by TCRdb to the late 2010s). The sequencer listed for this sample is Illumina HiSeq 2000. For repertoire sequencing, TCR beta CDR3 regions were amplified from RNA transcripts. A first-round RT-PCR used HTBI primers with the Qiagen OneStep RT-PCR kit, followed by a second-round multiplex PCR, size selection and purification. The public sequencing data were trimmed at Q25 with fastp and processed into clonotypes with MiXCR by TCRdb, which kept only in-frame beta chains. Every entry covers one CDR3 protein and lists the most common genes and DNA from its rows. This sample holds a few hundred thousand distinct CDR3 sequences; 20% to 25% were observed only once. Of the sample, roughly 45% falls within the top ten clones. Sequencing input: peripheral blood. The receptor set was obtained from a woman between 50 and 59 years old with Graves' ophthalmopathy. Donor details come from another sample of the same person, matched by shared clones.

This clonotype was found many times. The chain has TRBV12-3 or TRBV12-4 and TRBJ1-2; weak D call: TRBD1 (6 bases). The CDR3 runs to 14 residues. V lost 6 bases to trimming and J lost 5 bases, with 16 bases between them. The CDR3 spells CASSRSGRGYGYTF. The CDR3 nucleotides are TGTGCCAGCAGCCGCTCGGGGAGGGGGTATGGCTACACCTTC.

This clonotype came up once. This sequence joins TRBV6-2 or TRBV6-3 and TRBJ2-7; D uncertain. Trimming took 5 bases from V and 10 from J, leaving 18 bases between them. The CDR3 spans 13 residues. Per the germline V gene, CDR1 is MNHEY and CDR2 is SVGEGT. CDR3 protein: CASSLDGNFDQYF. DNA of the CDR3: TGTGCCAGCAGTCTCGACGGTAATTTTGATCAGTACTTC.

This clonotype was seen only once. This chain connects TRBV25-1 to TRBJ1-2, with TRBD1 identical over 8 bases. After removal of 4 bases from V and 4 bases from J, the junction contained 5 bases not matched to a gene. The germline gives CDR1 MGHDK, CDR2 SYGVNS. The CDR3 runs to 14 residues. The DNA of the CDR3 is TGTGCCAGCAGTGTAGGACAGGGATCCTATGGCTACACCTTC. It encodes CASSVGQGSYGYTF.

This clonotype was found many times. The chain is built from TRBV20-1 and TRBJ2-7; D possibly matches TRBD1 or TRBD2 (7 bases each). The CDR3 totals 15 residues. Between the trimmed V and J ends, which lost 3 bases and 4 bases, there was a span of 19 bases. Germline values: CDR1 DFQATT, CDR2 SNEGSKA (reference sequence). The chain's CDR3 is CSASGLGRGGYEQYF. Written as DNA, the CDR3 is TGCAGTGCTAGTGGGTTGGGCAGGGGGGGATACGAGCAGTACTTC.

This clonotype was seen a few times. The J gene is TRBJ2-2, the V gene TRBV30; D gene ambiguous. V was clipped by 0 bases and J by 1 base, with 6 bases between them. The germline V gene encodes CDR1 GTSNPN and CDR2 SVGIG (reference sequence). This CDR3 spans 14 amino acids. DNA of the CDR3: TGTGCCTGGAGTGTAATCGGGAACACCGGGGAGCTGTTTTTT. Protein: CAWSVIGNTGELFF.

This clonotype was found many times. This chain connects TRBV28 to TRBJ2-5, with TRBD2 identical over 10 bases. Germline V lookup: CDR1 MDHEN, CDR2 SYDVKM. The V gene end was trimmed by 11 bases and the J gene end by 6 bases; junction bases not matched to a gene: 15. This CDR3 comprises 15 residues. This chain's CDR3 is CAGRRAGGPRKTQYF. The CDR3 region has the DNA TGTGCCGGAAGGCGAGCGGGAGGGCCTCGAAAGACCCAGTACTTC.

Ten or more counts support this clonotype. The V gene is TRBV28, the J gene TRBJ2-7; D possibly corresponds to TRBD2 (7 bases). The CDR3 is made up of 13 amino acids. Germline CDR1 is MDHEN and CDR2 is SYDVKM. V gave up 8 bases and J gave up 4 bases, with 15 bases separating them. CDR3 in amino acids: CASGGAGSYEQYF. In nucleotides, the CDR3 is TGTGCCAGCGGGGGGGCCGGGTCGTACGAGCAGTACTTC.

This clonotype was seen repeatedly, ten times or more. The CDR3 region has the DNA TGTGCCAGCAGTTCTTCACCCAGGGGGAGCCACTATGGCTACACCTTC. This encodes CASSSSPRGSHYGYTF. The chain combines TRBV6-5 with TRBJ1-2, with 7 bases identical to TRBD1. Germline V lookup: CDR1 MNHEY, CDR2 SVGAGI. V lost 4 bases and J lost 3; bases outside the gene matches: 11. This CDR3 has 16 amino acids.

This clonotype was recorded many times. This rearrangement joins TRBV7-2 to TRBJ1-1, with D hard to call. Germline CDR1 reads SGHTA; CDR2 reads FQGNSA. There are 15 residues in the CDR3. V lost 5 bases to trimming and J lost 1 base, with 14 bases between them. The CDR3: CASSPQKNKNTEAFF. In DNA form, the CDR3 reads TGTGCCAGCAGCCCGCAAAAAAATAAGAACACTGAAGCTTTCTTT.

This chain links TRBV6-5 with TRBJ1-2; 7 positions agree with TRBD1. The V gene end was trimmed by 4 bases and the J gene end by 1 base; junction bases not matched to a gene: 6. The CDR3 consists of 15 residues. Germline CDR1 MNHEY, CDR2 SVGAGI. CDR3 bases: TGTGCCAGCAGTTTCCGGACAGGACATAACTATGGCTACACCTTC. It encodes CASSFRTGHNYGYTF.

V usage is TRBV5-1 and J usage is TRBJ1-6; D is unclear. Per germline, CDR1 SGHRS and CDR2 YFSETQ. CDR3 length equals 17 residues. Trimming shortened V by 0 bases and J by 7 bases, and 17 bases separated the two germline ends. CDR3 protein: CASSLDPNSAGNSPLHF. In nucleotides, the CDR3 is TGCGCCAGCAGCTTGGACCCGAATAGTGCGGGGAATTCACCCCTCCACTTT.

This clonotype appeared a few times. The chain has TRBV4-1 and TRBJ2-5; D ambiguous. The germline gives CDR1 MGHRA, CDR2 YSYEKL. The CDR3 runs to 15 residues. V lost 6 bases and J lost 1, with 15 bases in between. CDR3 in amino acids: CASRTRFDRQETQYF. The CDR3 nucleotides are TGCGCCAGCAGGACCAGGTTCGACCGCCAAGAGACCCAGTACTTC.

Many counts were recorded for this clonotype. V is TRBV28 and J is TRBJ2-7; possible D gene TRBD2, 5 bases. The CDR3 sequence is 16 residues long. Trimming stripped 4 bases from V and 2 bases from J, with 18 bases between. Germline V lookup: CDR1 MDHEN, CDR2 SYDVKM. CDR3 loop: CASSSGLGRGTYEQYF. For the CDR3, the DNA is TGTGCCAGCAGTTCGGGTTTGGGAAGAGGGACCTACGAGCAGTACTTC.

This clonotype was observed at least ten times. V is TRBV13 and J is TRBJ1-1, with 7 bases matching TRBD1. Trimming removed 4 bases from V and 1 base from J; junction bases left unmatched: 6. The CDR3 is 15 residues long. Germline lookup yields CDR1 PRHDT and CDR2 FYEKMQ (reference sequence). CDR3 DNA: TGTGCCAGCAGCTCGACAGGGAAGGGGAACACTGAAGCTTTCTTT. As protein: CASSSTGKGNTEAFF.

This clonotype was seen ten or more times. V and J are TRBV6-5 and TRBJ1-3; D unclear. V dropped 6 bases and J dropped 4 bases, with 7 bases sitting between them. The germline V gene has CDR1 MNHEY and CDR2 SVGAGI. The CDR3 is 12 amino acids. For the CDR3, the DNA is TGTGCCAGCAGCACCCGAGGAAACACCATATATTTT. Amino acid sequence: CASSTRGNTIYF.

As for this clonotype: A much larger clone differs by one base, so this may be a read error. This chain joins TRBV7-3 and TRBJ2-7; the match to TRBD2 covers 8 bases. CDR1 is SGHTA, CDR2 FQGTGA, per germline. The length of the CDR3 is 15 residues. CDR3 DNA sequence: TGTGCCAGCAGCTTGTCCGGGACTAGATTTGACGAGCAGCACTTC. Translated: CASSLSGTRFDEQHF.

Ten or more counts support this clonotype. This chain connects TRBV7-2 to TRBJ1-1, with D unclear. Germline values: CDR1 SGHTA, CDR2 FQGNSA. V lost 7 bases and J 7 bases, leaving 19 bases between the germline ends. The CDR3 covers 14 residues. The chain's CDR3 is CASKYRTGRYEAFF. DNA of the CDR3: TGTGCCAGCAAGTATAGGACCGGACGTTATGAAGCTTTCTTT.